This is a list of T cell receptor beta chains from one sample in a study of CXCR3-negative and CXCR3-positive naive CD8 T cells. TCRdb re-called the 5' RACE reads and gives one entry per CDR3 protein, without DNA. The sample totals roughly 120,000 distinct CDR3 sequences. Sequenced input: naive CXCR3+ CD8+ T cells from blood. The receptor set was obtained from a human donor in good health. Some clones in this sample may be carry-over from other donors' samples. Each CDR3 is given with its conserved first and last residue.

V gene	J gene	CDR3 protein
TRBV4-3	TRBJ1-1	CASRAGTALGTEAFF
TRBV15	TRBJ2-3	CATSRETSGGPEDTQYF
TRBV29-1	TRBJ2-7	CSVELRGDRLPYEQYF
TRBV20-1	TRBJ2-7	CSAPETGSGAHEQYF
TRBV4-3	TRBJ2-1	CASSPEGASSYNEQFF
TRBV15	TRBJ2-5	CATSRDYEREVQETQYF
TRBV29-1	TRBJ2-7	CSVVGQGIYEQYF
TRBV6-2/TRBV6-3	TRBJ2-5	CASSYGAGGLQETQYF
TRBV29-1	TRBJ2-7	CSVEVASGTTGDEQYF
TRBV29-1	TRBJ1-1	CSVRHLNTEAFF
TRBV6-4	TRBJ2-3	CASSSSGTSAADTQYF
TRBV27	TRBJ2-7	CASSSSGVTYEQYF
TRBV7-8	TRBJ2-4	CASSLGHRAKNIQYF
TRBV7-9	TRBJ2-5	CASSLVGGQGSQETQYF
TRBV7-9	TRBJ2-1	CASSLFGGLAEDEQFF
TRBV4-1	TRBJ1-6	CASSQDLGGISPLHF
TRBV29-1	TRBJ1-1	CSVGSGGDTEAFF
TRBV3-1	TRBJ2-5	CASSHRDPAYQETQYF
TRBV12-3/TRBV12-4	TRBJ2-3	CASSSLAGADTQYF
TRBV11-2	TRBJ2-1	CASSQMANEQFF
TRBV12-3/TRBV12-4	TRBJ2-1	CASTPWGDLYNEQFF
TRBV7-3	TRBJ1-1	CASSLIGRNTEAFF
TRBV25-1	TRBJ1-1	CASNPTGANTEAFF
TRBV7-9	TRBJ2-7	CASSLNTGSSYEQYF
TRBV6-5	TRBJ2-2	CASSPPSGGNTGELFF
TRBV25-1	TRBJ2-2	CASSYLPNTGELFF
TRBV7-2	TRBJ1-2	CASSLSPRDGYTF
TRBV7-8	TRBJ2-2	CASSRGGGTGELFF
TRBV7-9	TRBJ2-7	CASSLAHEQYF
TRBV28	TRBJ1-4	CASSLGPTGDHPATNEKLFF
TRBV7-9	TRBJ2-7	CASSSRDRDEQYF
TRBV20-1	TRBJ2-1	CSARAGGPYNEQFF
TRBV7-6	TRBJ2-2	CASSHNTGGSGELFF
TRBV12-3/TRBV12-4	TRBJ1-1	CASSLGYEPFF
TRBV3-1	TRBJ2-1	CASSQEGDWIYNEQFF
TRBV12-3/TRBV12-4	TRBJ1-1	CASSPSNTEAFF
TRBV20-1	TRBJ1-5	CSALPAGSEIQPQHF
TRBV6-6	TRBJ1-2	CATFLETGGYGYTF
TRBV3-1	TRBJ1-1	CASSQDRRFWGTEAFF
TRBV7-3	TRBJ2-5	CASSLLGAGTQYF
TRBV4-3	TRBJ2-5	CASSPERGGLETQYF
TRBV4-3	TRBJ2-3	CASSQDLRASTDTQYF
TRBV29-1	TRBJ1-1	CSVTSRLNTEAFF
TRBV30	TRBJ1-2	CAWMQGAGYTF
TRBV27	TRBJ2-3	CASRNRDGLPDTQYF
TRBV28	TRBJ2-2	CARPFHTGELFF
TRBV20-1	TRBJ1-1	CSARDWESLNTEAFF
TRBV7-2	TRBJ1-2	CASSVQGWGYTF
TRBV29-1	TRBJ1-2	CSVEHSQIKYYGYTF
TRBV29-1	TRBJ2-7	CSVEVRGSEQYF
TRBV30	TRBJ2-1	CAWSTGTGGWDEQFF
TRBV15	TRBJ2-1	CATSRGAGEQFF
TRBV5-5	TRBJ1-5	CASTLGPGDQPQHF
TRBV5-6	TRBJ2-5	CASSFAGNQETQYF